This T cell receptor beta chain was identified during a study of T cell clones after liver transplantation. Looking at the study overall: Until 12-24 months post-transplant, subjects got standard immunosuppression and no induction.

V was cut by 8 bases and J by 2 bases, with 4 bases left in between. The CDR3 spans 11 residues. Per germline, CDR1 KGHSY and CDR2 FQNENV. Thawed unstimulated PBMCs were FACS-sorted by CD3, CD4 and CD8 into two populations. Sequenced by immunoSEQ multiplex PCR; TCRdb stores in-frame clones only, minus some. The profile shows tens of thousands of clones, about 70% of them singletons. The TCR comes from a human patient who received a liver transplant. The graft donor may account for some of the T cells. The sample was CD4+ T cells from blood, taken at the 22-month timepoint. This chain links TRBV16 with TRBJ2-1; no clear D gene. CDR3 sequence (DNA): TGTGCCAGCGGGGCCTACAATGAGCAGTTCTTC. It yields the protein CASGAYNEQFF.